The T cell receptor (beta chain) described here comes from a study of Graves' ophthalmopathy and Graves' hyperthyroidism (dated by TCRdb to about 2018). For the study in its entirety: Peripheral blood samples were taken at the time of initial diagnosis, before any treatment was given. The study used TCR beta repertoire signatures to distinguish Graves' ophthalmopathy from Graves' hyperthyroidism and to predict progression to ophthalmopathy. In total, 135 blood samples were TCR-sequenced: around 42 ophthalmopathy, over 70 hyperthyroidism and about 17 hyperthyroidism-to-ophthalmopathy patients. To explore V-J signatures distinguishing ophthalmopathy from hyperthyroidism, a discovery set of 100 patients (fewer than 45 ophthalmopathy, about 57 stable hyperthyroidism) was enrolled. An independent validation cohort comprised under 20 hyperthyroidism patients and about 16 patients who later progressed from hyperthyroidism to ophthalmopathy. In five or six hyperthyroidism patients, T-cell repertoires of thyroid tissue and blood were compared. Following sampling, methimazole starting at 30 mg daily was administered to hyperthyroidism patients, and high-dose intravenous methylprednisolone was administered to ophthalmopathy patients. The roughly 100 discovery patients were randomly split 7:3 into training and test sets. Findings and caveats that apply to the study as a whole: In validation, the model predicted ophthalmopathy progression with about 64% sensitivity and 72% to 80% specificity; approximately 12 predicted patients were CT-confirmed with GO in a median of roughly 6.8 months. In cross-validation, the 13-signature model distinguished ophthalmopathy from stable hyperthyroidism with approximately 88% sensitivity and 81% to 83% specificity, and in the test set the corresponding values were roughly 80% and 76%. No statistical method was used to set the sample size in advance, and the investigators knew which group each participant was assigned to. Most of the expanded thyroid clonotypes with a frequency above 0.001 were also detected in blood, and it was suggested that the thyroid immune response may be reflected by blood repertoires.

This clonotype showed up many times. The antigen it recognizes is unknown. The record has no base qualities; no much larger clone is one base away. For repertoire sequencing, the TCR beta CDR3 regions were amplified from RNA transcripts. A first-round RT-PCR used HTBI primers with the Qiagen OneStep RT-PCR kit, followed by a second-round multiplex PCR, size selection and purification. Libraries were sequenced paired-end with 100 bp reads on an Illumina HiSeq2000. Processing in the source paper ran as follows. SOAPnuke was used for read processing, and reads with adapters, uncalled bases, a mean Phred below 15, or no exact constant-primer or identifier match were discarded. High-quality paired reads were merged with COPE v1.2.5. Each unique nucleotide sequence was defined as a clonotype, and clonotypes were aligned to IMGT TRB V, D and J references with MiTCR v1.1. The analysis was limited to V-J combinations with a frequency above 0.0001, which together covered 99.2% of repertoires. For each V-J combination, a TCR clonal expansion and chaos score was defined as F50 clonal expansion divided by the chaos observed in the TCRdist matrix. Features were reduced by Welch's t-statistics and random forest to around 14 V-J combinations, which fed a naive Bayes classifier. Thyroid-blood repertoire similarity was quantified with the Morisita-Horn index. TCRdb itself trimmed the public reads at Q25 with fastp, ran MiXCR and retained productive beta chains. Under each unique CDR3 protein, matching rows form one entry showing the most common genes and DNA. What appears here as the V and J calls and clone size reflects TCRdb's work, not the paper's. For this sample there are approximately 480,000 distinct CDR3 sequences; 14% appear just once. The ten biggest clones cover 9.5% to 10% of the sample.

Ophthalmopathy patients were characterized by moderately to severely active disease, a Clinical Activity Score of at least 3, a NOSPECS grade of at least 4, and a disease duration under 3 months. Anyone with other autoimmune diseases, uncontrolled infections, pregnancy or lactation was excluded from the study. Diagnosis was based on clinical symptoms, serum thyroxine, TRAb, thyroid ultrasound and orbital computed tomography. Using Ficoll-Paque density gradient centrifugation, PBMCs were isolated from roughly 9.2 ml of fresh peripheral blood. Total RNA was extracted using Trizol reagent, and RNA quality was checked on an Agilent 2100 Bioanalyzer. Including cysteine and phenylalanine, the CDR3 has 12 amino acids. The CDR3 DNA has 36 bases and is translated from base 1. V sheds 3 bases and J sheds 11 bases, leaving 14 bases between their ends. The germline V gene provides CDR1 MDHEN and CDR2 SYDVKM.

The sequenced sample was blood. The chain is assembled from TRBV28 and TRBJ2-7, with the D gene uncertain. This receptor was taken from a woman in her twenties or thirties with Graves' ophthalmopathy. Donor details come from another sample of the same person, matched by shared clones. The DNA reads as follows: TGTGCCAGCAGTTTGGACCAGGCTCTGAAGTACTTC. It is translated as CASSLDQALKYF.